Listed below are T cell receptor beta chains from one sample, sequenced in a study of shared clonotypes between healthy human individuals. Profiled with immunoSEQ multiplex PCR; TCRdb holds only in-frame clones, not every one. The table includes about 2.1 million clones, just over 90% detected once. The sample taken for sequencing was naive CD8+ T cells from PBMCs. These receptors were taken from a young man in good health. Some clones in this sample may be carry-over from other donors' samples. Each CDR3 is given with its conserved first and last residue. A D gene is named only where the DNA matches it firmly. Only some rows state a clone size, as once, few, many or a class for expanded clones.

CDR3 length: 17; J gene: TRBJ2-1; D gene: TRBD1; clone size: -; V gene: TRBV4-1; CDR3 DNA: TGCGCCAGCAGCCCCGAAGCCGGGACAGGGTACATCAATGAGCAGTTCTTC; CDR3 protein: CASSPEAGTGYINEQFF
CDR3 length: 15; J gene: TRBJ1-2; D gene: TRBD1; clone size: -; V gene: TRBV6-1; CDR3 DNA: TGTGCCAGCGACCCCACCGACAGGGGCACGTATGGCTACACCTTC; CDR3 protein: CASDPTDRGTYGYTF
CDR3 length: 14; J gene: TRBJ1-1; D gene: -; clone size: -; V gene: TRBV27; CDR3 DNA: TGTGCCAGCAGTTTATTGGGACAGAACACTGAAGCTTTCTTT; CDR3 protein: CASSLLGQNTEAFF
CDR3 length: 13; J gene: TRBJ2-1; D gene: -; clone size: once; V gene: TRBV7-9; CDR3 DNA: TGTGCCAGCAGCGCCCTCGTCACTAATGAGCAGTTCTTC; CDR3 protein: CASSALVTNEQFF
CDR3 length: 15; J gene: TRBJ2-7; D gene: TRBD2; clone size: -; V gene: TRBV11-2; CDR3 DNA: TGTGCCAGCAGCTTCGGGACTAGCGGACGCTACGAGCAGTACTTC; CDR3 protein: CASSFGTSGRYEQYF
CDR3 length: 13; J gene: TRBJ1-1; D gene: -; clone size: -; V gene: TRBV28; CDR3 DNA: TGTGCCAGCAGCCCCACAAGGAACACTGAAGCTTTCTTT; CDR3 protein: CASSPTRNTEAFF
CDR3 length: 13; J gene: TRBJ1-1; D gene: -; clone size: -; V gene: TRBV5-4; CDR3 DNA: TGTGCCAGCAGCTCAGGGGTGAACACTGAAGCTTTCTTT; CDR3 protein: CASSSGVNTEAFF
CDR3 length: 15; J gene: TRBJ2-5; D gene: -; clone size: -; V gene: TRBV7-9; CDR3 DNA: TGTGCCACCAGCCTCTGGGCAGAAGAGGTTGAGACCCAGTACTTC; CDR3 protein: CATSLWAEEVETQYF
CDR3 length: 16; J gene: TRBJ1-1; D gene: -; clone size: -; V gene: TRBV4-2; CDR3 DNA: TGTGCCAGCAGCCAAGATCCGGCAGGGGCGGGTTCGGAAGCTTTCTTT; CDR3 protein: CASSQDPAGAGSEAFF
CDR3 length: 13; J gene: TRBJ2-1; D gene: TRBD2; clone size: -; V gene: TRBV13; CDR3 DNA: TGTGCCAGCTCTAGCGGGGGATACAATGAGCAGTTCTTC; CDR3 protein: CASSSGGYNEQFF
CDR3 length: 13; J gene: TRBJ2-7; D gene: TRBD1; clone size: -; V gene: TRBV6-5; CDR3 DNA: TGTGCCAGCAGTGGGACAGGGGAGGGCGAGCAGTACTTC; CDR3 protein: CASSGTGEGEQYF
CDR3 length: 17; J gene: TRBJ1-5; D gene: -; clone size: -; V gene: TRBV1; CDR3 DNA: TGCACCAGCAGCCAAGTTGGGTACAGGGGTGGAAATCAGCCCCAGCATTTT; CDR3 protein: CTSSQVGYRGGNQPQHF
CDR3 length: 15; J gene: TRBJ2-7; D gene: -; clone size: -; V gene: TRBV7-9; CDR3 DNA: TGTGCCAGCAGCCCGGATACAGGGTTCTCCTACGAGCAGTACTTC; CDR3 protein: CASSPDTGFSYEQYF
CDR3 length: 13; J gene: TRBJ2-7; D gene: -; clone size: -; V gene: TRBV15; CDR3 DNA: TGTGCCACCAGCAACCACGGAGGAGGGGGTATAGACTTC; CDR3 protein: CATSNHGGGGIDF
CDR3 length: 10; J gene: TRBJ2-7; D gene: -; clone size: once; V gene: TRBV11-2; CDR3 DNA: TGTGCCAGCCTCGGGGACGAGCAGTACTTC; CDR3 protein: CASLGDEQYF
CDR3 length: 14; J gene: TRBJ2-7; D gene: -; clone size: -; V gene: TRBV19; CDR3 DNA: TGTGCCAGTAGTTGGGGACTTCGCGACTACGAGCAGTACTTC; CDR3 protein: CASSWGLRDYEQYF
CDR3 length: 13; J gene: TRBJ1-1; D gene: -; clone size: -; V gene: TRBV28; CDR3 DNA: TGTGCCAGCAGCATAACACTGAACACTGAAGCTTTCTTT; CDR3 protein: CASSITLNTEAFF
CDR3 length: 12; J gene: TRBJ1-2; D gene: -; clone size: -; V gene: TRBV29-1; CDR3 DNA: TGCAGCGTCGTAGGTGACAGCTATGGCTACACCTTC; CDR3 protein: CSVVGDSYGYTF
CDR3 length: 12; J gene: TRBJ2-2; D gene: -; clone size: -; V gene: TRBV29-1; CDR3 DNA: TGCAGCGTCGTAGGTAACACCGGGGAGCTGTTTTTT; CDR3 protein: CSVVGNTGELFF
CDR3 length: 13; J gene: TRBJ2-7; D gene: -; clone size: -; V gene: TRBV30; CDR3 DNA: TGTGCCTGGAGTGACAGGGAGTCCTACGAGCAGTACTTC; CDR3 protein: CAWSDRESYEQYF
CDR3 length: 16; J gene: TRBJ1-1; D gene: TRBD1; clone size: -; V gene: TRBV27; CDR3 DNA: TGTGCCAGCAGGCCCGGGACAGGGGGCCTGAACACTGAAGCTTTCTTT; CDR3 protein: CASRPGTGGLNTEAFF
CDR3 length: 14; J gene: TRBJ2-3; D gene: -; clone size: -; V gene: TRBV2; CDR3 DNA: TGTGCCAGCAGTGAAGGGGGCTGGGCAGATACGCAGTATTTT; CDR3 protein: CASSEGGWADTQYF
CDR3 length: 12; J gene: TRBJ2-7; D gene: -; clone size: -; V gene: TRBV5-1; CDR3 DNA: TGCGCCAGCAGCTTGGTTGCTTACGAGCAGTACTTC; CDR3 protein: CASSLVAYEQYF
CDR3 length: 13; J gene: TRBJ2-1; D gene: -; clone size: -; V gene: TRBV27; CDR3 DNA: TGTGCCAGCAGTTTAACACCATACAATGAGCAGTTCTTC; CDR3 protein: CASSLTPYNEQFF
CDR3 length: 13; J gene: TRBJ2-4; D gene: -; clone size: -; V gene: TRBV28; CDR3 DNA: TGTGCCAGCAGTTTGGTAACTGGCGACATTCAGTACTTC; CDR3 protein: CASSLVTGDIQYF
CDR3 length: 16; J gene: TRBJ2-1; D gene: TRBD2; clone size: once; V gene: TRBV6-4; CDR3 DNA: TGTGCCAGCAGTGACAGGGGGACTAGCGAAGTCCATGAGCAGTTCTTC; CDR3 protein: CASSDRGTSEVHEQFF
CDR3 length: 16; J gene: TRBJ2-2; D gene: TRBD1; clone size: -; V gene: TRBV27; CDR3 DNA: TGTGCCAGCAGTTTATTTGGACAGGGATTCGCCGGGGAGCTGTTTTTT; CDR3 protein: CASSLFGQGFAGELFF
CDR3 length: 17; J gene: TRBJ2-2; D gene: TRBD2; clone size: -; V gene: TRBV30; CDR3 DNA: TGTGCCGCCCATGGGTTAGCGGGAGGTCCCAACACCGGGGAGCTGTTTTTT; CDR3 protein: CAAHGLAGGPNTGELFF
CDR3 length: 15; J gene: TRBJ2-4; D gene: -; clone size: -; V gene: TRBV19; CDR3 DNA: TGTGCCAGCACACAGGGCGCGGGGGCCAAAAACATTCAGTACTTC; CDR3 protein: CASTQGAGAKNIQYF
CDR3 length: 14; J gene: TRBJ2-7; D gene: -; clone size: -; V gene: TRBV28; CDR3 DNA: TGTGCCAGCAGCGGGAAGGACAACTCCTACGAGCAGTACTTC; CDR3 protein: CASSGKDNSYEQYF
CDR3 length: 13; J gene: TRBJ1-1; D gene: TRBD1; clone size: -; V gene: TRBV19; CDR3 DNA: TGTGCCAGTACCCCCGGAGCACAGGGGATCGCTTTCTTT; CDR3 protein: CASTPGAQGIAFF
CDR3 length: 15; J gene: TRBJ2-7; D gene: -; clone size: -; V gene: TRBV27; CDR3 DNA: TGTGCCAGCAGCCCCGAGGGGAGCGCTCTCTACGAGCAGTACTTC; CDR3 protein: CASSPEGSALYEQYF
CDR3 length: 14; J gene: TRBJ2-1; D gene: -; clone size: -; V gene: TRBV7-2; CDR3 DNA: TGTGCCAGCAGTACCATCCGACCCGAGGGGGAGCAGTTCTTC; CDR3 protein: CASSTIRPEGEQFF
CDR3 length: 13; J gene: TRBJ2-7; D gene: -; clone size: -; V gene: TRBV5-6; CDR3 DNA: TGTGCCAGCAGCTTGGGGGTTGGTTACGAGCAGTACTTC; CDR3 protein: CASSLGVGYEQYF
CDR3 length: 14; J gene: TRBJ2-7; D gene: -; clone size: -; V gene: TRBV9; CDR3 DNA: TGTGCCAGCAGCGTAGGAGGGCCCAGCTACGAGCAGTACTTC; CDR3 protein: CASSVGGPSYEQYF
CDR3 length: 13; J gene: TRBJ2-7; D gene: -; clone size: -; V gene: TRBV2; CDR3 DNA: TGTGCCACCTTGGGAAAGGTATTAAACGAGCAGTACTTC; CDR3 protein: CATLGKVLNEQYF
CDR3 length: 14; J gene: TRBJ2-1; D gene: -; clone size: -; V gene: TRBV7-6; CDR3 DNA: TGTGCCAGCAGCTTACTCCCCGGGGTCAATGAGCAGTTCTTC; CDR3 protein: CASSLLPGVNEQFF
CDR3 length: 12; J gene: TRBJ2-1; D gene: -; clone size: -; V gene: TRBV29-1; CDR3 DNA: TGCAGCGTTGAGGACAGTTACAATGAGCAGTTCTTC; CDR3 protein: CSVEDSYNEQFF
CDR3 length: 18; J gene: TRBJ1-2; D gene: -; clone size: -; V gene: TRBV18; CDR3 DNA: TGTGCCAGCTCACCCTCCCCTATATGGGAGAACCTTACCGATGGCTACACCTTC; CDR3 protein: CASSPSPIWENLTDGYTF
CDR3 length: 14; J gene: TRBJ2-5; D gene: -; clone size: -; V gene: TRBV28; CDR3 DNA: TGTGCCAGCAGTTTATATCGGGGTCGCGAGACCCAGTACTTC; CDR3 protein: CASSLYRGRETQYF
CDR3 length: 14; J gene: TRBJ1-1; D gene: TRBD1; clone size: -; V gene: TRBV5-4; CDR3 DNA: TGTGCCAGCAGAGACTGGGACAGGGTCACTGAAGCTTTCTTT; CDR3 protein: CASRDWDRVTEAFF
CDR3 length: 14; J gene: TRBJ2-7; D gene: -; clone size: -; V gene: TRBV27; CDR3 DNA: TGTGCCAGCGGACTGACAGGGTGGGGGGACGAGCAGTACTTC; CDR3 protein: CASGLTGWGDEQYF
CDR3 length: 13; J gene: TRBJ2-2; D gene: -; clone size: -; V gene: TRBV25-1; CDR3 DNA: TGTGCCAGCAATGAACTCACCTCCCCGGAGCTGTTTTTT; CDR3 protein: CASNELTSPELFF
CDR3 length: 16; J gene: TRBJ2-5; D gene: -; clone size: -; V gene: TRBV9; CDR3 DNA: TGTGCCAGCAGCGTAGAAGCCGAAGTGGGGAAAGAGACCCAGTACTTC; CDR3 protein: CASSVEAEVGKETQYF
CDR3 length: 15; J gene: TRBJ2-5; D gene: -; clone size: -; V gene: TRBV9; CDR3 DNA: TGTGCCAGCAGCGTAGGGGCAGGGTCACAAGAGACCCAGTACTTC; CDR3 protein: CASSVGAGSQETQYF
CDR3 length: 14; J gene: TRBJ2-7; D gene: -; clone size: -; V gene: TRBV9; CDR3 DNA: TGTGCCAGCAGCATCCACGGGGGGCGCGACGAGCAGTACTTC; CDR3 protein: CASSIHGGRDEQYF
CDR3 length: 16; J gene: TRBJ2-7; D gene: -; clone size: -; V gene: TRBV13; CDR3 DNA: TGTGCCAGCAGCTTAGAGTTGGCCGTAGGGGGTTCAGAGCAGTACTTC; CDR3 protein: CASSLELAVGGSEQYF
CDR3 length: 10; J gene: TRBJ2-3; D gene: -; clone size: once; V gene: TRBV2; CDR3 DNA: TGTGCCAGCTCTATTGGTACGCAGTATTTT; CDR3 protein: CASSIGTQYF
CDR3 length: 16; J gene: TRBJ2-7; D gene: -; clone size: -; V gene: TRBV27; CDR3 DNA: TGTGCCAGCAGTTTATCACCCACCGGACGAATCTACGAGCAGTACTTC; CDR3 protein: CASSLSPTGRIYEQYF
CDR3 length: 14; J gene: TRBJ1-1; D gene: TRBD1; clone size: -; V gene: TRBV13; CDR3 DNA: TGTGCCAGCAGCTTAAACAGGGGGGACACTGAAGCTTTCTTT; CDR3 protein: CASSLNRGDTEAFF
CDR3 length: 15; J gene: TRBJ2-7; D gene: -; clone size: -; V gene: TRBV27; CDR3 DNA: TGTGCCAGCAGCTCTTTTGCGGGGAGTGGACACGAGCAGTACTTC; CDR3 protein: CASSSFAGSGHEQYF
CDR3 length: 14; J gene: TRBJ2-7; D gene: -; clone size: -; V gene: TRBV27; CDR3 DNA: TGTGCCAGCAGTACATTACAGGCCCTCTACGAGCAGTACTTC; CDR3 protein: CASSTLQALYEQYF
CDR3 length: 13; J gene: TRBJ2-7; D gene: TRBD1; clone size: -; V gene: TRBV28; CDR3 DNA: TGTGCCAGCAGTTACAGGGGGTGGTACGAGCAGTACTTC; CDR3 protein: CASSYRGWYEQYF
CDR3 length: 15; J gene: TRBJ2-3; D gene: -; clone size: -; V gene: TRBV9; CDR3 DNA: TGTGCCAGCAGCGTAGGTGTTTCTAGCACAGATACGCAGTATTTT; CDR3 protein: CASSVGVSSTDTQYF
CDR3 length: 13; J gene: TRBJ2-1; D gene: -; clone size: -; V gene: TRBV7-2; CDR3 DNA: TGTGCCAGCCTTGGAAGCTCCTACAATGAGCAGTTCTTC; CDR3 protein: CASLGSSYNEQFF
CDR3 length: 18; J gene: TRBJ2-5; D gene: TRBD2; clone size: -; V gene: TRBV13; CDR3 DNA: TGTGCCAGCAGCTTAGTAGGACTAGCCAGCCCCCCGGCGGAGACCCAGTACTTC; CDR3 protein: CASSLVGLASPPAETQYF